This TCR beta chain was observed in a study of blood T cell repertoires in COVID-19. Study overall: Samples taken during acute and convalescent COVID-19 were collected in the United States, Italy and Spain.

As originally analysed: The authors estimated nucleated cell counts from reference gene primer amplification. Data came from immunoSEQ multiplex PCR; TCRdb stores just in-frame clones and leaves some out. V and J calls and clone size come straight from that table; D and trimming were deduced from the DNA. This table holds about 22,000 clones, approximately 91% found once. V dropped 0 bases and J dropped 3 bases, with 6 bases sitting between them. This CDR3 region has 13 residues. CDR1 and CDR2 from the germline V gene are GTSNPN and SVGIG (reference sequence). This TCR derives from a woman in her sixties or seventies with active COVID-19. The chain joins TRBV30 to TRBJ1-5; D is uncertain. Sequenced: peripheral blood. The CDR3 sequence: CAWSVQSNQPQHF. DNA of the CDR3: TGTGCCTGGAGTGTACAGTCCAATCAGCCCCAGCATTTT.